This T cell receptor (beta chain) was sequenced in a study of monozygotic twins with inflammatory bowel disease. UMIs that had a 6-nucleotide sample barcode were put in using template switching. TCRdb reprocessed the 5' RACE reads and reports one entry per CDR3 protein, with no DNA. Its listing shows around 190,000 distinct CDR3 sequences. This CDR3 region has 16 residues. Germline V gives CDR1 SGHTA, CDR2 FQGNSA. The draw for each donor consisted of a single 2.5 ml blood sample. This receptor was taken from a human donor with ulcerative colitis or Crohn's disease, or a healthy co-twin of an affected twin (not recorded which). Input material: blood. This chain links TRBV7-2 with TRBJ2-1; the TCRdb call, TRBD2, lacks DNA for checking. CDR3 sequence reads: CASSFYGTSVNNEQFF. The whole variable domain, filled in from reference TRBV7-2 and TRBJ2-1, reads GAGVSQSPSNKVTEKGKDVELRCDPISGHTALYWYRQSLGQGLEFLIYFQGNSAPDKSGLPSDRFSAERTGGSVSTLTIQRTQQEDSAVYLCASSFYGTSVNNEQFFGPGTRLTVL.